The next 5 T cell receptor beta chains were all read from a single sample in a study of cytomegalovirus exposure and HLA in healthy donors. PCR used 60 Vbeta primers and 13 Jbeta primers. The method was immunoSEQ multiplex PCR; TCRdb's version includes in-frame clones alone and lacks a portion of them. The sample carries some 200,000 clones, roughly 80% recorded once. Sequencing was carried out using PBMCs. These receptors were taken from a male donor in good health and CMV-seropositive.

This clone showed up just a few times. V and J are TRBV11-1 and TRBJ1-2; 8 nucleotides match TRBD1. CDR3 length equals 15 residues. Trimming took 5 bases from V and 8 from J; bases not matched to a gene: 13. Germline V gene lookup returns CDR1 SGHAT and CDR2 FQDESV (reference sequence). CDR3 DNA sequence: TGTGCCAGCAGCCGACCCGGCGACAGGGGAGGAGGCTACACCTTC. Protein product: CASSRPGDRGGGYTF.

The chain joins TRBV6-4 to TRBJ2-2; possibly TRBD1 for D (5 bases). Trimming cost V 7 bases and J 5 bases, with 14 bases left between them. This CDR3 is built from 14 residues. Germline loops: CDR1 MRHNA, CDR2 SNTAGT. Written as DNA, the CDR3 is TGTGCCAGCACCCCGTTTTCAGGGACCGGGGAGCTGTTTTTT. It yields the protein CASTPFSGTGELFF.

The chain recombines TRBV9 with TRBJ2-5, with 10 bases lining up with TRBD2. The trim removed 1 base at V and 5 bases at J, leaving 11 bases unmatched. The CDR3 extends over 17 amino acids. CDR1 SGDLS and CDR2 YYNGEE come from the germline V gene. The CDR3 bases are TGTGCCAGCAGCGTAAGGGGGAGCGGGGGGGCGAGGGAGACCCAGTACTTC. It encodes CASSVRGSGGARETQYF.

The chain uses TRBV11-2 and TRBJ2-5; D might be TRBD2 (5 bases). This CDR3 is 17 amino acids long. From germline, CDR1 is SGHAT and CDR2 FQNNGV. Trimming shortened V by 5 bases and J by 4 bases, and 23 bases separated the two germline ends. In nucleotides, the CDR3 is TGTGCCAGCAGCCCGACTGGGAGCGAGAGACGGGGAGAGACCCAGTACTTC. Its translation is CASSPTGSERRGETQYF. Full variable domain (remainder filled in from reference TRBV11-2 and TRBJ2-5): EAGVAQSPRYKIIEKRQSVAFWCNPISGHATLYWYQQILGQGPKLLIQFQNNGVVDDSQLPKDRFSAERLKGVDSTLKIQPAKLEDSAVYLCASSPTGSERRGETQYFGPGTRLLVL.

The rearrangement uses TRBV7-2 and TRBJ2-5; D gene unclear. The germline gives CDR1 SGHTA, CDR2 FQGNSA. V was shortened by 4 bases and J by 5 bases, with 11 bases between the two germline ends. The CDR3 is 13 amino acids. CDR3 in DNA: TGTGCCAGCAGCTCACAGAGACCGGAGACCCAGTACTTC. Translating gives CASSSQRPETQYF.